This entry is about one T cell receptor (beta chain). Per the original methods: Nucleated cell number was recorded as an estimate derived from reference gene primer amplification. Using immunoSEQ multiplex PCR, the repertoire was profiled, and TCRdb retains in-frame clones only, with some absent. The V and J calls and clone size were taken over from that table, and D and trimming were inferred from the DNA. The repertoire holds 130,000 or so clones, with roughly 80% as singletons. This specimen comes from a study of blood T cell repertoires in COVID-19. Deletions cut 5 bases from V and 8 bases from J, with 15 bases between. The CDR3 is 13 amino acids.

The receptor comes from a man aged 50-60 years with acute or convalescent COVID-19. The sequencing sample was made of peripheral blood. This chain connects TRBV12-3 or TRBV12-4 to TRBJ1-2; D unresolved. CDR3 sequence reads: CASSKRPPEGYTF. As DNA, the CDR3 is TGTGCCAGCAGTAAACGTCCCCCGGAGGGCTACACCTTC.